This is a list of T cell receptor beta chains from one sample in a study of monozygotic twins with inflammatory bowel disease. TCRdb re-called the 5' RACE reads and catalogs CDR3 proteins one per entry, DNA excluded. Recorded for this sample: about 210,000 distinct CDR3 sequences. The sample was blood. The source of these receptors is a human donor with ulcerative colitis or Crohn's disease, or a healthy co-twin of an affected twin (not recorded which). Both conserved end residues are part of each CDR3.

v_gene,j_gene,CDR3aa
TRBV28,TRBJ1-5,CASSLWATSANQPQHF
TRBV5-1,TRBJ2-3,CASSPTGLTDTQYF
TRBV14,TRBJ1-1,CASSPPRGPVGTEAFF
TRBV5-1,TRBJ2-5,CASSPVMVKETQYF
TRBV9,TRBJ2-3,CASSVDRGGADTQYF
TRBV7-6,TRBJ2-2,CASSPTPSTGELFF
TRBV12-3/TRBV12-4,TRBJ1-2,CASSLAGTGLNGYTF
TRBV5-1,TRBJ2-2,CASSLAEGFHGELFF
TRBV5-1,TRBJ1-6,CASSLEGWSYNSPLHF
TRBV4-1,TRBJ2-1,CASSRGGQKNEQFF
TRBV12-3/TRBV12-4,TRBJ1-2,CASSYDGSYGYTF
TRBV4-1,TRBJ2-2,CASSTRTSSTGELFF
TRBV5-1,TRBJ2-3,CASIQGTAFTDTQYF
TRBV5-1,TRBJ1-2,CASSLDGSFAYGYTF
TRBV4-1,TRBJ1-2,CASSQASGGYGYTF
TRBV9,TRBJ2-6,CASSADSRQGGAGANVLTF
TRBV5-1,TRBJ1-4,CASSLRTGEVEKLFF
TRBV4-1,TRBJ2-5,CASSQFRGQETQYF
TRBV3-1,TRBJ1-6,CASSTSKASPLHF
TRBV15,TRBJ1-2,CATSRDVAGYGYTF
TRBV24-1,TRBJ2-1,CATSGGEPYNEQFF
TRBV14,TRBJ1-1,CASSQAWTGGAFF
TRBV20-1,TRBJ2-7,CSARTGLAYEQYF
TRBV2,TRBJ1-1,CASSEGLRRADTEAFF
TRBV5-1,TRBJ2-1,CASSRGPSRVNEQFF
TRBV7-8,TRBJ1-2,CASSSASNYGYTF
TRBV20-1,TRBJ1-6,CSAGRQGAINSPLHF
TRBV4-1,TRBJ2-7,CASSQDPRLGEQHF
TRBV5-8,TRBJ1-5,CASIRLIGNQPQHF
TRBV18,TRBJ1-4,CASSRGGNEKLFF
TRBV5-1,TRBJ1-5,CASSLAGMDQPQHF
TRBV7-2,TRBJ2-1,CASSLSGGPPNEQFF
TRBV3-1,TRBJ2-3,CASSTGTITDTQYF
TRBV20-1,TRBJ1-2,CSAATDLTKSYTF
TRBV7-9,TRBJ1-4,CASSSAREAEKLFF
TRBV6-5,TRBJ2-7,CASSYPGQNSYEQYF
TRBV19,TRBJ2-3,CASSMKAGGRDTQYF
TRBV20-1,TRBJ1-1,CSVKRPGQRAEAFF
TRBV7-2,TRBJ2-1,CASSLVYEQFF
TRBV5-1,TRBJ2-7,CASSLGTGEIYYEQYF
TRBV12-3/TRBV12-4,TRBJ2-1,CASTPGVGGRNNEQFF
TRBV27,TRBJ2-3,CASREGGTGRTDTQYF
TRBV12-3/TRBV12-4,TRBJ2-1,CASSPGLAGNEQFF
TRBV12-3/TRBV12-4,TRBJ1-5,CASSLNEGGSNQPQHF
TRBV7-9,TRBJ2-7,CASSLSRPEQYF
TRBV12-3/TRBV12-4,TRBJ2-3,CASTPGDTQYF
TRBV18,TRBJ2-2,CASSPSGDAGELFF
TRBV5-1,TRBJ2-5,CASSLGGVHTIQETQYF
TRBV29-1,TRBJ1-1,CSGEEQLNTEAFF
TRBV11-2,TRBJ2-1,CASSLDRWGPAINEQFF
TRBV20-1,TRBJ2-2,CSAQTPGAGELFF
TRBV15,TRBJ1-1,CATSRDLRGTEAFF
TRBV11-2,TRBJ2-5,CASSLDGGGGETQYF
TRBV6-1,TRBJ1-2,CASSERGTGDYGYTF